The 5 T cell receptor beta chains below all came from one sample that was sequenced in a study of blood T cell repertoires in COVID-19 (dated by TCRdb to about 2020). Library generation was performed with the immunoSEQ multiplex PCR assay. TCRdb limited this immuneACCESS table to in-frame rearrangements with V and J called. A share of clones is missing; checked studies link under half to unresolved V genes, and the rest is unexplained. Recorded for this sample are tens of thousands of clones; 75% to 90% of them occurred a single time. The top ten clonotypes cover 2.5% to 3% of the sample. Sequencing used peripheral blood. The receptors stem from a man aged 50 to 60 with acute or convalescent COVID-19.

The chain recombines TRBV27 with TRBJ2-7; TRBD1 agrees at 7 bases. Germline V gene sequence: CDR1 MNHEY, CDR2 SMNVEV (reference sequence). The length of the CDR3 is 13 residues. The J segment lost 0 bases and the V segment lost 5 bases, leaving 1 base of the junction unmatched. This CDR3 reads CASSRDSSYEQYF. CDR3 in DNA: TGTGCCAGCAGTCGGGACAGCTCCTACGAGCAGTACTTC.

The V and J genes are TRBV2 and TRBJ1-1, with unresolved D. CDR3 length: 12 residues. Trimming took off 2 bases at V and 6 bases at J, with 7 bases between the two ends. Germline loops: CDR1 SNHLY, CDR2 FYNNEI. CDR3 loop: CASSEITSEAFF. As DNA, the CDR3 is TGTGCCAGCAGTGAAATCACATCTGAAGCTTTCTTT.

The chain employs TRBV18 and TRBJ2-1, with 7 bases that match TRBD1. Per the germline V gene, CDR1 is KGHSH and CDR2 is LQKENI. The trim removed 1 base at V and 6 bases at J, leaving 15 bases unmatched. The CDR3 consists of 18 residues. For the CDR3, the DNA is TGTGCCAGCTCACCACAGGGGGCTCGGTTAGGAGCCATCAATGAGCAGTTCTTC. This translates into CASSPQGARLGAINEQFF.

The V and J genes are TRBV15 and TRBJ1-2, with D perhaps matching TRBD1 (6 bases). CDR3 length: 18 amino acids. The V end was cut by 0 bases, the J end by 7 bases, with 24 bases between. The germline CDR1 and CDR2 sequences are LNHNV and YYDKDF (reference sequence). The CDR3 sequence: CATSRDLNRVPISAGYTF. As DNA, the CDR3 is TGTGCCACCAGCAGAGATCTTAACAGGGTCCCTATTAGCGCTGGCTACACCTTC. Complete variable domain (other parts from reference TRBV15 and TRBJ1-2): DAMVIQNPRYQVTQFGKPVTLSCSQTLNHNVMYWYQQKSSQAPKLLFHYYDKDFNNEADTPDNFQSRRPNTSFCFLDIRSPGLGDTAMYLCATSRDLNRVPISAGYTFGSGTRLTVV.

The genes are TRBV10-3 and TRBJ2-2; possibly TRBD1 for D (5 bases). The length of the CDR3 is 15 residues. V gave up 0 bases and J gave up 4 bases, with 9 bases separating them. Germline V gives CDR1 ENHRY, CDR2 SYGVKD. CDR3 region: CAISESQGVTGELFF. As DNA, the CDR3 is TGTGCCATCAGTGAGTCTCAGGGTGTCACCGGGGAGCTGTTTTTT.